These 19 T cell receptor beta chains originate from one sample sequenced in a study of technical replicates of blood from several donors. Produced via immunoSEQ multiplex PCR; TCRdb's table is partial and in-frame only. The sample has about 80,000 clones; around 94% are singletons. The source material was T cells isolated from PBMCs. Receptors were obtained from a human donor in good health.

CDR3 DNA sequence: TGTGCCAGCAGGTTAGCGGGAGAGACCCAGTACTTC. Protein sequence: CASRLAGETQYF. The chain uses TRBV28 and TRBJ2-5; 7 nucleotides align to TRBD2. J gave up 4 bases and V 6 bases, and 2 bases lay outside the gene matches. Germline V CDR1 and CDR2: MDHEN, SYDVKM. This CDR3 contains 12 residues.

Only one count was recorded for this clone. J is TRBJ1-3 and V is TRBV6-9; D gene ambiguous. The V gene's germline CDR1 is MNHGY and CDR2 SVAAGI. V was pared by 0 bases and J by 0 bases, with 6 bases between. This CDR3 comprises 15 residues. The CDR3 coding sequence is TGTGCCAGCAGTTATTCATTCTGCTCTGGAAACACCATATATTTT. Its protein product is CASSYSFCSGNTIYF.

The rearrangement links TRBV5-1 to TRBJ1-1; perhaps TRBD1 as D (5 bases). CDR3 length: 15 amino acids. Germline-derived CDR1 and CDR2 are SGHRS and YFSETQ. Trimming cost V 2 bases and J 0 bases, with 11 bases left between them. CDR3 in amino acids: CASSLDWGLNTEAFF. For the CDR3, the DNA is TGCGCCAGCAGCTTAGATTGGGGCTTGAACACTGAAGCTTTCTTT.

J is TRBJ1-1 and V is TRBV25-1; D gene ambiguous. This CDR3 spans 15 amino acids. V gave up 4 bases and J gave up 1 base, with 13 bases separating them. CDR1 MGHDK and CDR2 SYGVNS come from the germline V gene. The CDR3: CASSASEGGNTEAFF. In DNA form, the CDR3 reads TGTGCCAGCAGTGCGTCCGAGGGTGGGAACACTGAAGCTTTCTTT.

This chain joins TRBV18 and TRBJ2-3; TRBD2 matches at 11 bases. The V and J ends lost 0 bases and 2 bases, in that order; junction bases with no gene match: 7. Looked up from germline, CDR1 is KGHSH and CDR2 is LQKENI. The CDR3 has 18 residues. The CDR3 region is CASSPPLQGLAVTDTQYF. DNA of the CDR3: TGTGCCAGCTCACCACCTTTACAGGGACTAGCGGTCACAGATACGCAGTATTTT.

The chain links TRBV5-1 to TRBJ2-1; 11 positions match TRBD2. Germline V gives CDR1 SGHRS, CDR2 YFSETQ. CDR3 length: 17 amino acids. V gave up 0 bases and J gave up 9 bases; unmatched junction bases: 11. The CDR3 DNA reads TGCGCCAGCAGCTTGGATCTAGCGGGAGGCCGATTCGCTGAGCAGTTCTTC. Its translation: CASSLDLAGGRFAEQFF.

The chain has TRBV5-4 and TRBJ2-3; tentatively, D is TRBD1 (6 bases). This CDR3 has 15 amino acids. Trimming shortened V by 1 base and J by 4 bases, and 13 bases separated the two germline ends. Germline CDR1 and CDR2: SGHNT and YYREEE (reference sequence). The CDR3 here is CASSLPDRMSDTQYF. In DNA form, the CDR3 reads TGTGCCAGCAGCTTGCCCGACAGGATGTCAGATACGCAGTATTTT.

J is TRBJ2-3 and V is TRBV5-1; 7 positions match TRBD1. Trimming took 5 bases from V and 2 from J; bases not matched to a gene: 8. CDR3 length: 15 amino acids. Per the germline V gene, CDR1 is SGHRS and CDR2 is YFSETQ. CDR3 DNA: TGCGCCAGCAGGAACACAGGGGTTTACACAGATACGCAGTATTTT. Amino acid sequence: CASRNTGVYTDTQYF.

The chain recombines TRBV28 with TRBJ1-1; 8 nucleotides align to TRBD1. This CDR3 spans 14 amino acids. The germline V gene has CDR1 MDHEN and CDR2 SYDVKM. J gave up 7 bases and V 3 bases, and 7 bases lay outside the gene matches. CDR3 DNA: TGTGCCAGCAGTTTCCAGGGGGCTTCTGATGAAGCTTTCTTT. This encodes CASSFQGASDEAFF.

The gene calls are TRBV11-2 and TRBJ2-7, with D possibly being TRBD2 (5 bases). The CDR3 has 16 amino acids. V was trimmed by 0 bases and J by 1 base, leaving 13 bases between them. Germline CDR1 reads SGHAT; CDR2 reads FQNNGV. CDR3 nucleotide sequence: TGTGCCAGCAGCTTAGATAGAGGGCAAACGTCCTACGAGCAGTACTTC. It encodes CASSLDRGQTSYEQYF.

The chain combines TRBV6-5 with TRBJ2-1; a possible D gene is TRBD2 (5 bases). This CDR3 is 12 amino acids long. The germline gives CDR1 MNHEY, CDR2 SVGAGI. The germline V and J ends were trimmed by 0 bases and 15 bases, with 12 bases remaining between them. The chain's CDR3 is CASSYSGVDTFF. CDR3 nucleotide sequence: TGTGCCAGCAGTTACTCCGGGGTCGATACGTTCTTC.

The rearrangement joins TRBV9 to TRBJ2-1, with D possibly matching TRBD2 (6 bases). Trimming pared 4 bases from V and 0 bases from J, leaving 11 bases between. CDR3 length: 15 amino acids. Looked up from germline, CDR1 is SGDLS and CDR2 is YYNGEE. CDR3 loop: CASSSSESSYNEQFF. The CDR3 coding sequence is TGTGCCAGCAGCTCTAGCGAGAGCTCCTACAATGAGCAGTTCTTC.

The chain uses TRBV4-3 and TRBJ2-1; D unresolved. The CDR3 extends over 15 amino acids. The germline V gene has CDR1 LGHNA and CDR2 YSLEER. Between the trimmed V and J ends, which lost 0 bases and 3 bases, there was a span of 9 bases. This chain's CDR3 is CASSQETWSYNEQFF. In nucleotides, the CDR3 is TGCGCCAGCAGCCAAGAAACGTGGAGCTACAATGAGCAGTTCTTC.

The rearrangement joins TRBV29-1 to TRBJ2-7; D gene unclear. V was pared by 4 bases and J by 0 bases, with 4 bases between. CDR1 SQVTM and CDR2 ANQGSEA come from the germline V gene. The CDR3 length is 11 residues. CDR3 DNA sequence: TGCAGCGTTGGGAGCTCCTACGAGCAGTACTTC. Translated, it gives CSVGSSYEQYF.

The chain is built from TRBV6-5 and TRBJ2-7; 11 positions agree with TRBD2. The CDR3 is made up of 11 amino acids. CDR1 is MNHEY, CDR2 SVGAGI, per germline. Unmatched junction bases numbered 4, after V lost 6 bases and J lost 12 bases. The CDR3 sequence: CASRTSGSLYF. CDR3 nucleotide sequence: TGTGCCAGCAGAACTAGCGGGAGTCTGTACTTC.

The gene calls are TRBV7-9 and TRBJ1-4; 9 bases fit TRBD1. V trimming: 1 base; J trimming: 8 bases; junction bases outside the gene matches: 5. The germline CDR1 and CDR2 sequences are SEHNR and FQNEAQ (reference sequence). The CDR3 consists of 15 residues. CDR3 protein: CASSLDGTGLEKLFF. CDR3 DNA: TGTGCCAGCAGCTTAGATGGGACAGGGTTAGAAAAACTGTTTTTT.

The CDR3 spells CASSLALSGFGNEQFF. DNA for the CDR3: TGTGCCAGCAGCTTAGCCCTGTCGGGGTTTGGCAATGAGCAGTTCTTC. The chain carries TRBV7-9 and TRBJ2-1; D possibly corresponds to TRBD2 (5 bases). V was clipped by 0 bases and J by 6 bases, with 15 bases between them. CDR3 length equals 16 residues. Looked up from germline, CDR1 is SEHNR and CDR2 is FQNEAQ (reference sequence).

CDR3 region: CASSLAGAQHF. In DNA, the CDR3 is TGTGCCAGCAGCTTAGCCGGGGCCCAGCATTTT. The genes are TRBV11-3 and TRBJ1-5; no clear D. From germline, CDR1 is SGHNT and CDR2 YENEEA. This CDR3 is 11 amino acids long. Between the trimmed V and J ends, which lost 1 base and 11 bases, there was a span of 6 bases.

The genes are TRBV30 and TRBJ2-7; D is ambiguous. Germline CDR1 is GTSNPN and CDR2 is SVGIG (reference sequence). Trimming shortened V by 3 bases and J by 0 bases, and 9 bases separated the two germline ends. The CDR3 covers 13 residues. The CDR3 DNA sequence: TGTGCCTGGAGCCGCAGGTTCTCCTACGAGCAGTACTTC. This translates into CAWSRRFSYEQYF.